This TCR beta chain originates from a study of shared clonotypes between healthy human individuals. General study points: Depth was large, yet rarefaction showed that sorted-subset sequencing was incomplete. Naive subsets usually exceeded memory subsets in estimated richness. In a handful of donors, roughly 5.2% of naive CD4 clonotypes appeared in common.

This clone was recorded at least ten times. Its matching antigen is unknown. CDR3 length equals 15 residues. Per the germline V gene, CDR1 is MDHEN and CDR2 is SYDVKM. The V end lost 5 bases, the J end lost 0 bases, and 13 bases lay between the germline ends. Data came from immunoSEQ multiplex PCR; TCRdb stores just in-frame clones and leaves some out. The data show about 670,000 clones, with about two thirds seen just once and about 2% held by the top ten. The receptor comes from a woman between 25 and 40 years old in good health. The sample was memory CD4+ T cells sorted from blood. Regarding subset: CD45RA-negative fraction. The chain recombines TRBV28 with TRBJ1-1, with a possible D match to TRBD1 (6 bases). CDR3 in amino acids: CASSVGQLLNTEAFF. CDR3 DNA: TGTGCCAGCAGTGTCGGACAGTTATTGAACACTGAAGCTTTCTTT.